These 20 T cell receptor beta chains share one sample of origin, sequenced in a study of blood T cells in healthy people across ages. A J-beta primer mix and a sample-barcoded 5' primer were used in a second PCR of roughly 6 to 12 cycles. In TCRdb, the 5' RACE reads were re-called with MiXCR into one record per CDR3 protein. The sample records some 880,000 distinct CDR3 sequences, 30% to 45% being singletons. Sequenced material: blood. The receptors here all came from a man between 18 and 35 years old in good health.

This clonotype was counted between two and nine times. This rearrangement joins TRBV7-9 to TRBJ1-6; possible D gene TRBD1, 5 bases. The CDR3 has 14 residues. The ends were cut back, 8 bases at V and 10 bases at J, with 18 bases in the middle. From germline, CDR1 is SEHNR and CDR2 FQNEAQ (reference sequence). The CDR3 bases are TGTGCCAGCGGGACGTCTACCACGGGCTCACCCCTCCACTTT. Its protein is CASGTSTTGSPLHF.

V and J are TRBV29-1 and TRBJ2-5; 11 bases are shared with TRBD1. Germline loops: CDR1 SQVTM, CDR2 ANQGSEA. This CDR3 is built from 13 residues. V shed 5 bases, J shed 11 bases, and the junction held 10 bases outside the gene matches. This CDR3 reads CSVRLDRGREQYF. The CDR3 bases are TGCAGCGTTAGGTTGGACAGGGGGCGTGAGCAGTACTTC.

This clonotype turned up a few times. The CDR3 coding sequence is TGCGCCAGCAGCCGGGGGACTGCAGCAGGTACAGATACGCAGTATTTT. Its translation: CASSRGTAAGTDTQYF. This chain joins TRBV5-1 and TRBJ2-3; possible D gene TRBD2, 6 bases. Trimming took off 4 bases at V and 3 bases at J, with 18 bases between the two ends. The CDR3 covers 16 residues. Germline-derived CDR1 and CDR2 are SGHRS and YFSETQ.

In the case of this clonotype: Being one base from a much bigger clone, this may be a read error. The chain joins TRBV7-2 to TRBJ2-3; the match to TRBD1 covers 7 bases. The CDR3 spans 15 residues. Germline V gene sequence: CDR1 SGHTA, CDR2 FQGNSA. The V and J ends lost 4 bases and 4 bases, in that order; junction bases with no gene match: 8. CDR3 sequence reads: CASSSQGDSADTQYF. For the CDR3, the DNA is TGTGCCAGCAGCTCCCAGGGGGATAGCGCAGATACGCAGTATTTT. The full variable domain, in which reference TRBV7-2 and TRBJ2-3 provide the parts outside the CDR3, is GAGVSQSPSNKVTEKGKDVELRCDPISGHTALYWYRQSLGQGLEFLIYFQGNSAPDKSGLPSDRFSAERTGGSVSTLTIQRTQQEDSAVYLCASSSQGDSADTQYFGPGTRLTVL.

This clonotype was found many times. The chain links TRBV12-3 or TRBV12-4 to TRBJ1-1; tentatively, D is TRBD1 (6 bases). The V end was cut by 5 bases, the J end by 7 bases, with 17 bases between. The CDR3 contains 14 residues. This chain's CDR3 is CASSNRAWENEAFF. CDR3 nucleotide sequence: TGTGCCAGCAGTAACAGGGCCTGGGAGAATGAAGCTTTCTTT.

At least ten counts were recorded for this clonotype. V usage is TRBV4-2 and J usage is TRBJ1-2; a possible D gene is TRBD1 (5 bases). The CDR3 has 16 residues. V lost 1 base and J lost 2, with 14 bases in between. From germline, CDR1 is LGHNA and CDR2 YNFKEQ. The DNA for the CDR3 is TGTGCCAGCAGCCAAGGGGACCGAACTCTAAACTATGGCTACACCTTC. It specifies CASSQGDRTLNYGYTF.

The chain employs TRBV7-2 and TRBJ2-1; a weak D match, TRBD2 (6 bases). The CDR3 is 16 amino acids. V shed 5 bases and J shed 0 bases, with 14 bases lying between them. Germline CDR1 reads SGHTA; CDR2 reads FQGNSA. This CDR3 is CASSPHSGSSYNEQFF. In DNA form, the CDR3 reads TGTGCCAGCAGCCCCCATAGCGGTAGCTCCTACAATGAGCAGTTCTTC.

This clonotype was recorded once. The chain uses TRBV4-1 and TRBJ1-2, with TRBD1 as a possible D gene (6 bases). Between the trimmed V and J ends, which lost 0 bases and 2 bases, there was a span of 13 bases. CDR3 length: 16 residues. Germline V gives CDR1 MGHRA, CDR2 YSYEKL. In DNA, the CDR3 is TGCGCCAGCAGCCAAGAAAGGGGGGGCTGGAACTATGGCTACACCTTC. This sequence encodes CASSQERGGWNYGYTF.

J is TRBJ2-1 and V is TRBV14, with D maybe TRBD2 (5 bases). Germline V lookup: CDR1 SGHDN, CDR2 FVKESK. The CDR3 has 15 residues. The V end lost 4 bases, the J end lost 0 bases, and 10 bases lay between the germline ends. The CDR3 sequence is CASSPDSSSYNEQFF. CDR3 nucleotide sequence: TGTGCCAGCAGCCCGGACTCGAGCTCCTACAATGAGCAGTTCTTC.

This clonotype was observed a handful of times. The J gene is TRBJ2-5, the V gene TRBV20-1; D perhaps matches TRBD2 (5 bases). V was trimmed by 1 base and J by 4 bases, leaving 16 bases between them. The CDR3 contains 15 residues. Germline V gene lookup returns CDR1 DFQATT and CDR2 SNEGSKA (reference sequence). CDR3 amino acids: CSARGGRDPTETQYF. CDR3 bases: TGCAGTGCTAGAGGTGGCCGGGATCCGACAGAGACCCAGTACTTC.

The chain joins TRBV12-5 to TRBJ2-7; 11 bases match TRBD2. The CDR3 consists of 15 residues. Germline V gene data show CDR1 as LGHNT and CDR2 as FRNRAP. Unmatched junction bases numbered 11, after V lost 6 bases and J lost 7 bases. The CDR3 coding sequence is TGTGCTAGTGGCCCTAGCGGGGGGAACTACAATGAGCAGTACTTC. This gives the protein CASGPSGGNYNEQYF.

There are many counts of this clonotype. V gene TRBV20-1 combines with J gene TRBJ1-1; no firm D call. The CDR3 extends over 12 amino acids. CDR1 DFQATT and CDR2 SNEGSKA come from the germline V gene (reference sequence). Trimming cost V 1 base and J 1 base, with 4 bases left between them. The CDR3 region has the DNA TGCAGTGCTAGAGGGGGGAACACTGAAGCTTTCTTT. Residues: CSARGGNTEAFF.

This clonotype showed up many times. The chain employs TRBV25-1 and TRBJ1-2; TRBD1 aligns across 7 bases. This CDR3 has 13 amino acids. V shed 6 bases and J 2 bases; nucleotides not matched to a gene: 3. In germline, CDR1 is MGHDK, CDR2 SYGVNS. The CDR3 nucleotides read TGTGCCAGCAGATCAGGGGGAAACTATGGCTACACCTTC. Amino acid sequence: CASRSGGNYGYTF.

There are many counts of this clonotype. V gene TRBV6-2 or TRBV6-3 combines with J gene TRBJ1-4, with 9 nucleotides matching TRBD1. The V gene end was trimmed by 6 bases and the J gene end by 8 bases; junction bases not matched to a gene: 1. The CDR3 has 12 residues. Germline assignment: CDR1 MNHEY and CDR2 SVGEGT. CDR3 sequence reads: CASSGTGEKLFF. The CDR3 bases are TGTGCCAGCAGCGGGACAGGGGAAAAACTGTTTTTT.

This clonotype was seen a handful of times. This chain connects TRBV7-2 to TRBJ2-5; tentatively, D is TRBD2 (5 bases). The V and J ends lost 5 bases and 5 bases respectively, with 18 bases between them. CDR3 size: 15 residues. Looked up from germline, CDR1 is SGHTA and CDR2 is FQGNSA. DNA of the CDR3: TGTGCCAGCAGCCCCCGGACTCCGGGTTCTGAGACCCAGTACTTC. Translation gives CASSPRTPGSETQYF.

A note on this clonotype: Its ends do not fully match the called genes, so a read error is possible. The rearrangement uses TRBV4-2 and TRBJ2-3, with D possibly called TRBD1 or TRBD2 (5 bases each). Germline CDR1 reads LGHNA; CDR2 reads YNFKEQ. The CDR3 sequence is 18 residues long. The CDR3 loop is CANSRSESRGRGTDTQYF. The CDR3 nucleotides read TGTGCCAACAGCCGATCTGAAAGTAGGGGACGGGGCACAGATACGCAGTATTTT.

This clonotype was counted between two and nine times. The chain links TRBV20-1 to TRBJ2-7; tentative D call: TRBD1 (6 bases). Trimming took off 7 bases at V and 3 bases at J, with 25 bases between the two ends. Germline V CDR1 and CDR2: DFQATT, SNEGSKA (reference sequence). The CDR3 covers 16 residues. The chain's CDR3 is CSVQTGRQPNNYEQYF. CDR3 sequence (DNA): TGCAGTGTCCAGACAGGAAGGCAGCCGAATAACTACGAGCAGTACTTC.

This clonotype has just a few counts. This chain links TRBV18 with TRBJ2-1; D is unclear. There are 13 residues in the CDR3. Germline V gene sequence: CDR1 KGHSH, CDR2 LQKENI. V gave up 1 base and J gave up 1 base, with 2 bases separating them. CDR3 sequence: CASSPLSYNEQFF. The CDR3 DNA follows: TGTGCCAGCTCACCACTATCCTACAATGAGCAGTTCTTC. The full variable domain, completed using reference TRBV18 and TRBJ2-1, is NAGVMQNPRHLVRRRGQEARLRCSPMKGHSHVYWYRQLPEEGLKFMVYLQKENIIDESGMPKERFSAEFPKEGPSILRIQQVVRGDSAAYFCASSPLSYNEQFFGPGTRLTVL.

This clonotype was observed once. The chain has TRBV29-1 and TRBJ1-3; a weak D match, TRBD1 (5 bases). The CDR3 spans 13 residues. V lost 7 bases to trimming and J lost 2 bases, with 12 bases between them. The V gene's germline CDR1 is SQVTM and CDR2 ANQGSEA. The CDR3 DNA reads as TGCAGCGCTCGGCTGGGGGCTGGAAACACCATATATTTT. Translating it yields CSARLGAGNTIYF. Looking up the rest from reference TRBV29-1 and TRBJ1-3 gives the full variable domain: SAVISQKPSRDICQRGTSLTIQCQVDSQVTMMFWYRQQPGQSLTLIATANQGSEATYESGFVIDKFPISRPNLTFSTLTVSNMSPEDSSIYLCSARLGAGNTIYFGEGSWLTVV.

V gene TRBV10-3 combines with J gene TRBJ2-3; maybe TRBD2 (6 bases). V gave up 6 bases and J gave up 2 bases, with 15 bases separating them. The CDR3 consists of 15 residues. CDR1 and CDR2 (germline): ENHRY, SYGVKD. CDR3 in amino acids: CAISPGTLDTDTQYF. The CDR3 nucleotides read TGTGCCATCAGCCCCGGGACTCTAGACACAGATACGCAGTATTTT.